This T cell receptor (beta chain) derives from a study of spatial heterogeneity in lung cancer. Regarding the study as a whole: Counts of expanded alpha and beta TCRs within tumors tracked the tumor nonsynonymous mutation count. Estimation of coverage gave values of 6.5% to 7.5% for alpha and more than 11% for beta chains in tumor T cells.

At least ten counts were recorded for this clonotype. Its antigen is as yet unknown. Time point indicated: sample taken at primary tumor resection. The donors, roughly 70 patients with untreated early-stage non-small cell lung cancer, provided the samples. The study sequenced unsorted whole RNA from tumor, nontumor lung or frozen PBMC. Every TCR cDNA molecule carried a tag that served as a unique molecular identifier. TCRdb reprocessed the 5' RACE reads via MiXCR and lists one record per CDR3 protein. The table lists around 20,000 distinct CDR3 sequences, over 2.5% of them singletons. The clonotype originates from a male donor with early-stage non-small cell lung cancer. This sample comprised lung tumor tissue, obtained at surgery.

Here the CDR3 reads CASSGYDRSEAFF. The CDR3 region has the DNA TGTGCCAGCAGCGGATACGACAGGTCTGAAGCTTTCTTT. The chain carries TRBV6-1 and TRBJ1-1; weak D call: TRBD1 (6 bases). Between the trimmed V and J ends, which lost 6 bases and 6 bases, there was a span of 14 bases. Per the germline V gene, CDR1 is MNHNS and CDR2 is SASEGT. The CDR3 is 13 amino acids.